These 32 T cell receptor beta chains were sequenced from one sample in a study of T cell changes during pregnancy in multiple sclerosis. Libraries were prepared by immunoSEQ multiplex PCR; TCRdb keeps only in-frame clonotypes and omits some of them. The table has about 75,000 clones, approximately 88% seen once. The sequences come from peripheral blood, collected in the first trimester of pregnancy. Receptor source: a female donor in good health, enrolled as a control in a pregnancy study.

This sequence joins TRBV5-6 and TRBJ1-2, with a tentative D call TRBD1 (5 bases). Germline CDR1 and CDR2: SGHDT and YYEEEE. The V gene lost 4 bases and the J gene lost 7 bases, with 23 bases spanning the gap. The CDR3 sequence is 16 residues long. The CDR3 nucleotides are TGTGCCAGCAGCCGGGGGGAGGCCACCGGGTTTCGTGGCTACACCTTC. Translating gives CASSRGEATGFRGYTF.

The chain has TRBV7-9 and TRBJ2-3; 9 nucleotides agree with TRBD1. This CDR3 is 18 amino acids long. V trimming: 5 bases; J trimming: 3 bases; junction bases outside the gene matches: 15. Per the germline V gene, CDR1 is SEHNR and CDR2 is FQNEAQ (reference sequence). Here the CDR3 reads CASSAYSGTGSRTDTQYF. Written as DNA, the CDR3 is TGTGCCAGCAGCGCCTACTCCGGGACAGGGTCGAGGACAGATACGCAGTATTTT. The full variable domain, completed using reference TRBV7-9 and TRBJ2-3, is DTGVSQNPRHKITKRGQNVTFRCDPISEHNRLYWYRQTLGQGPEFLTYFQNEAQLEKSRLLSDRFSAERPKGSFSTLEIQRTEQGDSAMYLCASSAYSGTGSRTDTQYFGPGTRLTVL.

This rearrangement joins TRBV19 to TRBJ2-5; 7 nucleotides line up with TRBD1. Trimming at V came to 4 bases and at J to 1 base, leaving 6 bases not matched to a gene. Germline CDR1 and CDR2: LNHDA and SQIVND (reference sequence). The CDR3 has 15 residues. The CDR3 DNA sequence: TGTGCCAGTAGTACTGGACAGGCAATCCAAGAGACCCAGTACTTC. It yields the protein CASSTGQAIQETQYF. The whole variable domain, remainder taken from reference TRBV19 and TRBJ2-5, is DGGITQSPKYLFRKEGQNVTLSCEQNLNHDAMYWYRQDPGQGLRLIYYSQIVNDFQKGDIAEGYSVSREKKESFPLTVTSAQKNPTAFYLCASSTGQAIQETQYFGPGTRLLVL.

The chain carries TRBV19 and TRBJ2-7, with TRBD2 matching 7 bases. CDR1 is LNHDA, CDR2 SQIVND, per germline (reference sequence). V dropped 10 bases and J dropped 3; count of bases not matched to a gene: 12. This CDR3 spans 14 amino acids. CDR3 region: CATSWGGRVYEQYF. The CDR3 DNA reads TGTGCCACCTCTTGGGGGGGAAGGGTCTACGAGCAGTACTTC. The full variable domain, completed using reference TRBV19 and TRBJ2-7, is DGGITQSPKYLFRKEGQNVTLSCEQNLNHDAMYWYRQDPGQGLRLIYYSQIVNDFQKGDIAEGYSVSREKKESFPLTVTSAQKNPTAFYLCATSWGGRVYEQYFGPGTRLTVT.

This clone was observed once. V is TRBV5-1 and J is TRBJ1-1; D gene unclear. Trimming pared 0 bases from V and 9 bases from J, leaving 9 bases between. The CDR3 consists of 12 residues. Per germline, CDR1 SGHRS and CDR2 YFSETQ. The CDR3 sequence: CASSLGQAQAFF. The CDR3 DNA reads as TGCGCCAGCAGCTTGGGGCAGGCTCAAGCTTTCTTT.

In its sample, this clone was seen once. The chain is built from TRBV28 and TRBJ1-4, with D possibly matching TRBD1 (6 bases). CDR3 length: 15 amino acids. Trimming took 4 bases from V and 8 from J, leaving 17 bases between them. Per germline, CDR1 MDHEN and CDR2 SYDVKM. The CDR3 reads CASSSSGPQGEKLFF. The CDR3 bases are TGTGCCAGCAGTTCATCCGGCCCCCAGGGGGAAAAACTGTTTTTT. The variable domain in full, completed from reference TRBV28 and TRBJ1-4, reads DVKVTQSSRYLVKRTGEKVFLECVQDMDHENMFWYRQDPGLGLRLIYFSYDVKMKEKGDIPEGYSVSREKKERFSLILESASTNQTSMYLCASSSSGPQGEKLFFGSGTQLSVL.

This clone was detected only once. V and J are TRBV4-1 and TRBJ1-2; 10 bases fit TRBD1. Germline V gene sequence: CDR1 MGHRA, CDR2 YSYEKL. J was trimmed by 5 bases and V by 1 base; bases with no gene match: 4. The CDR3 runs to 15 residues. CDR3 region: CASSQGGTGVYGYTF. CDR3 DNA: TGCGCCAGCAGCCAAGGAGGGACAGGGGTTTATGGCTACACCTTC.

This clone was seen a few times. The CDR3 sequence: CASSPGGGGSEKLFF. In DNA, the CDR3 is TGCGCCAGCAGCCCGGGAGGGGGCGGGAGTGAAAAACTGTTTTTT. The gene calls are TRBV4-3 and TRBJ1-4, with 7 bases lining up with TRBD1. The V gene's germline CDR1 is LGHNA and CDR2 YSLEER. This CDR3 region has 15 residues. J gave up 7 bases and V 4 bases, and 9 bases lay outside the gene matches.

The chain couples TRBV7-2 to TRBJ1-1, with TRBD1 matching over 10 bases. The germline gives CDR1 SGHTA, CDR2 FQGNSA. V shed 5 bases and J 10 bases; nucleotides not matched to a gene: 10. The CDR3 runs 14 residues. The CDR3 DNA sequence: TGTGCCAGCAGCCCCAGACAGGGGGCCGGAGGAGCTTTCTTT. Protein sequence: CASSPRQGAGGAFF.

This sequence joins TRBV28 and TRBJ1-1, with D possibly matching TRBD1 (5 bases). From germline, CDR1 is MDHEN and CDR2 SYDVKM. V was trimmed by 5 bases and J by 3 bases, leaving 22 bases between them. The CDR3 is 17 amino acids. CDR3 coding DNA: TGTGCCAGCAGTCTGACCCTGGCGGCGGGGGTTTACACTGAAGCTTTCTTT. It encodes CASSLTLAAGVYTEAFF.

This chain joins TRBV30 and TRBJ1-4; 8 nucleotides line up with TRBD1. The CDR3 runs to 16 residues. V lost 4 bases and J lost 4; bases outside the gene matches: 11. Germline lookup yields CDR1 GTSNPN and CDR2 SVGIG (reference sequence). The CDR3 nucleotides are TGTGCCTGGACCCGGACAGGGAAACTACTTAATGAAAAACTGTTTTTT. Amino acid sequence: CAWTRTGKLLNEKLFF.

The J gene is TRBJ2-7, the V gene TRBV15, with TRBD1 matching 7 bases. From germline, CDR1 is LNHNV and CDR2 YYDKDF (reference sequence). After removal of 1 base from V and 4 bases from J, the junction contained 4 bases not matched to a gene. This CDR3 comprises 14 residues. CDR3 in amino acids: CATSRGTGGYEQYF. DNA for the CDR3: TGTGCCACCAGCAGAGGGACAGGCGGTTACGAGCAGTACTTC.

V and J are TRBV7-9 and TRBJ2-7; TRBD2 aligns across 8 bases. The ends lost 4 bases at V and 5 bases at J; junction bases unmatched: 13. There are 16 residues in the CDR3. CDR1 and CDR2 from the germline V gene are SEHNR and FQNEAQ (reference sequence). The CDR3 sequence: CASSSQGSAGAHEQYF. The DNA of the CDR3 is TGTGCCAGCAGCTCCCAGGGGTCAGCGGGAGCTCACGAGCAGTACTTC.

This sequence joins TRBV5-1 and TRBJ1-2; 9 bases map to TRBD1. There are 16 residues in the CDR3. CDR1 SGHRS and CDR2 YFSETQ come from the germline V gene. J lost 0 bases, V lost 4 bases, and 7 bases had no gene match. The CDR3 loop reads CASSHGQGRANYGYTF. The CDR3 DNA is TGCGCCAGCAGCCACGGACAGGGGCGAGCTAACTATGGCTACACCTTC.

V gene TRBV12-5 combines with J gene TRBJ2-3; 13 bases line up with TRBD2. The CDR3 consists of 18 residues. The ends lost 5 bases at V and 2 bases at J; junction bases unmatched: 10. The germline gives CDR1 LGHNT, CDR2 FRNRAP. In DNA, the CDR3 is TGTGCTAGTGGTCCCTCCCGACTAGCGGGGGGCCCCACAGATACGCAGTATTTT. Residues: CASGPSRLAGGPTDTQYF.

This chain links TRBV2 with TRBJ1-1; 8 nucleotides line up with TRBD1. The CDR3 has 12 residues. Per germline, CDR1 SNHLY and CDR2 FYNNEI. The trim removed 6 bases at V and 6 bases at J, leaving 3 bases unmatched. DNA for the CDR3: TGTGCCAGCAGCTTACAGGGGGCTGAAGCTTTCTTT. This sequence encodes CASSLQGAEAFF.

A few counts support this clone. Germline is not matched at one junction end, which may reflect a read error. The CDR3 bases are TGTGCTAGCAGCTTGGGGACAGGCACTGAAGCTTTCTTT. Residues: CASSLGTGTEAFF. This chain joins TRBV7-7 and TRBJ1-1; 8 nucleotides agree with TRBD1. The CDR3 spans 13 residues. Germline lookup yields CDR1 SSHAT and CDR2 FNYEAQ (reference sequence).

The chain is built from TRBV5-1 and TRBJ2-2, with 9 bases matching TRBD2. CDR3 length: 17 amino acids. Germline assignment: CDR1 SGHRS and CDR2 YFSETQ. V dropped 0 bases and J dropped 3; count of bases not matched to a gene: 6. The CDR3 bases are TGCGCCAGCAGCTTGGACTCGGCGGGGGGGCACACCGGGGAGCTGTTTTTT. Encoded protein: CASSLDSAGGHTGELFF.

The chain carries TRBV5-1 and TRBJ1-1; 8 nucleotides match TRBD1. The CDR3 consists of 13 residues. J was trimmed by 7 bases and V by 2 bases; bases with no gene match: 4. Germline CDR1 is SGHRS and CDR2 is YFSETQ. CDR3 bases: TGCGCCAGCAGCTTCGGACAGGGCCGTGAAGCTTTCTTT. This encodes CASSFGQGREAFF.

This sequence joins TRBV11-2 and TRBJ1-3; maybe TRBD1 (6 bases). V lost 5 bases and J lost 0, with 11 bases in between. The CDR3 extends over 15 amino acids. Germline V gene lookup returns CDR1 SGHAT and CDR2 FQNNGV. CDR3 region: CASSRQAASGNTIYF. CDR3 DNA: TGTGCCAGCAGCAGACAGGCGGCCTCTGGAAACACCATATATTTT.

This rearrangement joins TRBV9 to TRBJ2-2; a possible D gene is TRBD2 (5 bases). The CDR3 has 14 amino acids. CDR1 is SGDLS, CDR2 YYNGEE, per germline. The V gene lost 0 bases and the J gene lost 4 bases, with 7 bases spanning the gap. CDR3 nucleotide sequence: TGTGCCAGCAGCGTAGTGGGGAGCACCGGGGAGCTGTTTTTT. It encodes CASSVVGSTGELFF. The full variable domain, rest sourced from reference TRBV9 and TRBJ2-2, is DSGVTQTPKHLITATGQRVTLRCSPRSGDLSVYWYQQSLDQGLQFLIQYYNGEERAKGNILERFSAQQFPDLHSELNLSSLELGDSALYFCASSVVGSTGELFFGEGSRLTVL.

This rearrangement joins TRBV5-8 to TRBJ1-5; D remains ambiguous. V was trimmed by 1 base and J by 3 bases, leaving 8 bases between them. The CDR3 totals 14 residues. CDR1 SGHTS and CDR2 YDEGEE come from the germline V gene. The CDR3 spells CASSLLVDNQPQHF. The CDR3 DNA follows: TGTGCCAGCAGCTTGTTAGTTGACAATCAGCCCCAGCATTTT.

The chain couples TRBV11-3 to TRBJ2-3, with a weak D call TRBD2 (6 bases). This CDR3 is built from 15 residues. V lost 0 bases to trimming and J lost 4 bases, with 11 bases between them. Germline CDR1 and CDR2: SGHNT and YENEEA. CDR3 region: CASSLEGGEADTQYF. As DNA, the CDR3 is TGTGCCAGCAGCTTAGAGGGCGGGGAAGCAGATACGCAGTATTTT.

This chain connects TRBV7-9 to TRBJ2-1; maybe TRBD1 (6 bases). The CDR3 is 15 residues long. Trimming stripped 6 bases from V and 2 bases from J, with 14 bases between. Germline CDR1 reads SEHNR; CDR2 reads FQNEAQ (reference sequence). CDR3 DNA sequence: TGTGCCAGCAGGCAGACAGGTCCGACCTACAATGAGCAGTTCTTC. Its translation is CASRQTGPTYNEQFF.

The chain recombines TRBV7-2 with TRBJ1-5; 10 bases line up with TRBD1. This CDR3 is 15 amino acids long. J lost 3 bases, V lost 5 bases, and 4 bases had no gene match. Germline loops: CDR1 SGHTA, CDR2 FQGNSA. CDR3 coding DNA: TGTGCCAGCAGCACCGGGACAGGGGACAATCAGCCCCAGCATTTT. This sequence encodes CASSTGTGDNQPQHF.

CDR3: CASSWGTGVEQFF. CDR3 nucleotide sequence: TGTGCCAGCTCCTGGGGGACAGGGGTTGAGCAGTTCTTC. The rearrangement uses TRBV18 and TRBJ2-1; TRBD1 matches at 10 bases. The V gene end was trimmed by 6 bases and the J gene end by 9 bases; junction bases not matched to a gene: 5. The CDR3 is 13 amino acids. The germline V gene has CDR1 KGHSH and CDR2 LQKENI.

The V gene is TRBV6-1, the J gene TRBJ2-5; TRBD2 agrees at 7 bases. Germline trimming cut 4 bases from V and 3 bases from J; bases unmatched to any gene: 11. CDR3 length equals 16 residues. The germline gives CDR1 MNHNS, CDR2 SASEGT. CDR3 DNA sequence: TGTGCCAGCAGTGGCATAGGTAGGGCGGGGGAAGAGACCCAGTACTTC. This gives the protein CASSGIGRAGEETQYF.

The chain uses TRBV7-9 and TRBJ1-5; D may be TRBD1 (6 bases). This CDR3 is 13 amino acids long. CDR1 is SEHNR, CDR2 FQNEAQ, per germline (reference sequence). Between the trimmed V and J ends, which lost 4 bases and 5 bases, there was a span of 9 bases. CDR3 loop: CASSWTVDQPQHF. The CDR3 bases are TGTGCCAGCAGCTGGACAGTGGATCAGCCCCAGCATTTT.

The genes are TRBV6-6 and TRBJ2-3; 9 bases match TRBD2. After removal of 2 bases from V and 3 bases from J, the junction contained 3 bases not matched to a gene. Germline V gene data show CDR1 as MNHNY and CDR2 as SVGAGI (reference sequence). This CDR3 region has 15 residues. For the CDR3, the DNA is TGTGCCAGCAGTTACGCGGGAGGGCCTACAGATACGCAGTATTTT. Its protein product is CASSYAGGPTDTQYF.

The chain links TRBV7-9 to TRBJ1-2; 7 bases line up with TRBD1. The CDR3 contains 13 residues. The V gene end was trimmed by 6 bases and the J gene end by 4 bases; junction bases not matched to a gene: 5. CDR1 and CDR2 from the germline V gene are SEHNR and FQNEAQ (reference sequence). The CDR3 sequence is CASRLGQSYGYTF. DNA for the CDR3: TGTGCCAGCAGGCTGGGACAGAGCTATGGCTACACCTTC.

The CDR3 region has the DNA TGTGCCAGCAGCTTGGACAGTACCGGGGAGCTGTTTTTT. Translation: CASSLDSTGELFF. V usage is TRBV7-8 and J usage is TRBJ2-2; D possibly corresponds to TRBD1 (6 bases). The germline gives CDR1 SGHVS, CDR2 FQNEAQ. With 3 bases removed from V and 5 bases from J, the gap between germline ends came to 7 bases. The CDR3 runs to 13 residues.

This chain uses TRBV4-1 with TRBJ2-7; a possible D gene is TRBD1 (7 bases). CDR3 size: 16 residues. Between the trimmed V and J ends, which lost 0 bases and 4 bases, there was a span of 16 bases. Germline CDR1 reads MGHRA; CDR2 reads YSYEKL. In DNA, the CDR3 is TGCGCCAGCAGCCAAGATTCAACCAGGGGGGCTTACGAGCAGTACTTC. Translation gives CASSQDSTRGAYEQYF.